The T cell receptor (beta chain) described here comes from a study of regulatory T cells in long-lasting Graves disease. Notes on the study in general: Patients with persistent disease showed a bias toward TRBV28, TRBJ1-2 and TRBJ2-5. Researchers reported studying only peripheral blood, not thyroid tissue.

Per germline, CDR1 LGHDT and CDR2 YNNKEL (reference sequence). CDR3 length: 14 amino acids. Trimming stripped 0 bases from V and 5 bases from J, with 10 bases between. Regarding time point: newly diagnosed GD, antithyroid drugs for less than 3 months. Construction of the TCR library relied on RNA isolated from PBMCs. Many counts were recorded for this clonotype. Its antigen is not identified. To make TCR beta libraries, researchers used iRepertoire HTBI primers and Arm-PCR of CDR3 regions. Using its own MiXCR run on the multiplex PCR reads, TCRdb lists one record per CDR3 protein. Altogether approximately 470,000 distinct CDR3 sequences are present, 15% to 20% being singletons, with the ten largest covering 12%. These data were likewise used in another study, on T cells in Graves' hyperthyroidism and ophthalmopathy. That paper adds: HTBI primers were used for first-round RT-PCR of the TCR CDR3. A model built on 13 V-J features separated ophthalmopathy from stable hyperthyroidism.

This sequence originates from a man aged 40-50 years with Graves disease. This chain connects TRBV3-1 to TRBJ1-1, with D unclear. The sequenced sample was peripheral blood mononuclear cells (PBMCs), obtained at new diagnosis, from a patient treated with antithyroid drugs. The CDR3 region has the DNA TGTGCCAGCAGCCAAGATCCGGGCTGGACTGAAGCTTTCTTT. This translates into CASSQDPGWTEAFF.